The rows below give T cell receptor beta chains drawn from one sample of a study of cytomegalovirus exposure and HLA in healthy donors. Libraries were prepared by immunoSEQ multiplex PCR; TCRdb keeps only in-frame clonotypes and omits some of them. The table includes fewer than 150,000 clones, roughly 80% detected once. Input material: PBMCs. Source of these receptors: a man aged 50 to 60 in good health and CMV-seronegative. The CDR3 runs from the conserved cysteine through the conserved F or W. A D gene is named only where the DNA matches it firmly. Expanded clones get a size class; other rows say once, few or many, or leave the size out.

.,.,TRBV27,TRBJ2-5,TGTGCCAGCAGTCCTTCTGTGGGGCGATCTTATCAAGAGACCCAGTACTTC,CASSPSVGRSYQETQYF
once,.,TRBV6-9,TRBJ1-2,TGTGCCAGCAGTTATAACAAGGGGGTATTCAACTATGGCTACACCTTC,CASSYNKGVFNYGYTF
.,.,TRBV27,TRBJ1-1,TGTGCCAGCAGTTTCTCGGGTATTTTGAACACTGAAGCTTTCTTT,CASSFSGILNTEAFF
.,TRBD1,TRBV28,TRBJ1-2,TGTGCCAGCAGAGCTGGACAGGGGACGGATGGCTACACCTTC,CASRAGQGTDGYTF
once,.,TRBV28,TRBJ2-2,TGTGCCAGCAGTTTAGGGGGGAAAGCGAACACCGGGGAGCTGTTTTTT,CASSLGGKANTGELFF
.,.,TRBV16,TRBJ2-5,TGTGCCAGCAGCCAATCTCTAAAACGAGAGACCCAGTACTTC,CASSQSLKRETQYF
.,.,TRBV10-1,TRBJ2-7,TGCGCCAGCAGTGAGGGTAGGGCTGGGGCATACGAGCAGTACTTC,CASSEGRAGAYEQYF
few,TRBD2,TRBV29-1,TRBJ2-1,TGCAGCGTTCATAGCGGGAGTAATGAGCAGTTCTTC,CSVHSGSNEQFF
.,TRBD2,TRBV25-1,TRBJ2-1,TGTGCCAGCAGTGAACAGGCTAGCGGTCTCTACAATGAGCAGTTCTTC,CASSEQASGLYNEQFF
.,TRBD2,TRBV2,TRBJ2-1,TGTGCCAGCAGCCCATCTAGCGGGGGCTACAATGAGCAGTTCTTC,CASSPSSGGYNEQFF